This TCR beta chain was sequenced in a study of blood T cell repertoires in COVID-19. During active infection, Seattle patients enrolled and were then monitored through disease. From germline, CDR1 is SGHDN and CDR2 FVKESK. Unmatched junction bases numbered 9, after V lost 4 bases and J lost 8 bases. There are 15 residues in the CDR3. Original analysis: Reference gene primer amplification gave nucleated cell count estimates. Assay used: immunoSEQ multiplex PCR; TCRdb lists only in-frame clones, some missing. V and J calls plus clone size are reproduced from that table; the DNA served to infer D and trimming. The table has 150,000 to 200,000 clones, around four fifths seen once.

The chain links TRBV14 to TRBJ1-4; TRBD1 matches 8 bases. This receptor was obtained from a woman in her 70s with COVID-19, enrolled during active disease. The specimen sequenced was peripheral blood. The CDR3 DNA reads TGTGCCAGCAGCCCGCTGACAGGGGAATTAGAAAAACTGTTTTTT. Its protein is CASSPLTGELEKLFF.